This TCR beta chain emerged from a study of CD4+ T cells in melanoma. Points from the study as a whole: Neoantigen-specific CD4+ T cells in melanoma reportedly had diverse differentiation states. CD8+ T cell, macrophage and B cell function reportedly correlated with neoantigen-specific CD4+ T cells.

Sequencing used immunoSEQ multiplex PCR; TCRdb keeps in-frame clones, though not all of them. The sample holds 10,000 to 12,000 clones; under 65% are singletons and the top ten take approximately 13%. The germline V gene encodes CDR1 SQVTM and CDR2 ANQGSEA. There are 11 residues in the CDR3. V lost 3 bases to trimming and J lost 7 bases, with 10 bases between them. In the case of this clone: As yet, its antigen is unknown.

The rearrangement uses TRBV29-1 and TRBJ2-7; D remains ambiguous. The sequenced sample was cells from a culture (not recorded whether cultured in vitro). This TCR was sampled from a human donor with melanoma. The CDR3 sequence: CSVDRLGEQYF. DNA of the CDR3: TGCAGCGTTGACAGGTTGGGAGAGCAGTACTTC.